This T cell receptor (beta chain) was observed in a study of OX40 agonist ivuxolimab in advanced cancers. As for the study in general: Averaging approximately 60 years in age, with a range of 23 to 79, the cohort was 82.7% male. Findings and caveats of the study: Dosing at 0.1 to 3.0 mg/kg was accompanied by clonal expansion of CD4+ and CD8+ blood T cells by week 6.

Only in-frame clones appear in the TCRdb table, and some are missing; sequencing was by immunoSEQ multiplex PCR. This table holds about 45,000 clones, roughly nine tenths found once. On this clone itself: Its antigen is currently unknown.

The CDR3 contains 15 residues. Germline V lookup: CDR1 SGHTA, CDR2 FQGNSA. J lost 8 bases, V lost 1 base, and 4 bases had no gene match. Peripheral blood came from all dose cohorts at three timepoints. The clonotype comes from an adult with an advanced solid tumor such as melanoma, head and neck, liver or kidney cancer. Sequenced material: CD4+ or CD8+ T cells sorted from blood, taken in a trial of the OX40 agonist ivuxolimab. V is TRBV7-2 and J is TRBJ2-1, with TRBD2 matching 11 bases. The CDR3 sequence: CASSLVSGGADEQFF. The CDR3 region has the DNA TGTGCCAGCAGCTTAGTTAGCGGGGGGGCCGATGAGCAGTTCTTC.